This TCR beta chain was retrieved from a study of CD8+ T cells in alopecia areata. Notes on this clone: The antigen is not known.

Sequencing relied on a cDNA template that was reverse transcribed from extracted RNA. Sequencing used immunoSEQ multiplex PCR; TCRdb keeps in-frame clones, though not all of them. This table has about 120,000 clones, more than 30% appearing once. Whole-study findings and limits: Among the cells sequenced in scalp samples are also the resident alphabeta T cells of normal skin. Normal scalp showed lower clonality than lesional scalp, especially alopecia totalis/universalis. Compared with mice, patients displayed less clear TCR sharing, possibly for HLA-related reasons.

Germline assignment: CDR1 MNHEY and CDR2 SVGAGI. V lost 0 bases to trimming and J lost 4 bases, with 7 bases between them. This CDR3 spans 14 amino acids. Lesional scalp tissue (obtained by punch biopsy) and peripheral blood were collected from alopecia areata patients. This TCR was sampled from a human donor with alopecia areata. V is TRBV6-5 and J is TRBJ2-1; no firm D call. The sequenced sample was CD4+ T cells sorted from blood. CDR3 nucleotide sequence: TGTGCCAGCAGTTACTCATCACAGTACAATGAGCAGTTCTTC. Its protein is CASSYSSQYNEQFF.